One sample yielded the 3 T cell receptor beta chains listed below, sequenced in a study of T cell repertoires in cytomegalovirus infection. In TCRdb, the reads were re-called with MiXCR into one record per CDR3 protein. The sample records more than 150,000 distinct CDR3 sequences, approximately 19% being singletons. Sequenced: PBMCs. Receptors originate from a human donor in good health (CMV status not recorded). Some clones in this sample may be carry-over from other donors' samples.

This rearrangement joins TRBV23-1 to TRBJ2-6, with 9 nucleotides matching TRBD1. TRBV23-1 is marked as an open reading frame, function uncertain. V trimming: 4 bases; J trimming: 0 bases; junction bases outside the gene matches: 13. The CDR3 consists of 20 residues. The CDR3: CASSRSGQGKLPSGANVLTF. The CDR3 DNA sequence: TGCGCCAGCAGTCGCTCCGGACAGGGGAAACTTCCCTCTGGGGCCAACGTCCTGACTTTC.

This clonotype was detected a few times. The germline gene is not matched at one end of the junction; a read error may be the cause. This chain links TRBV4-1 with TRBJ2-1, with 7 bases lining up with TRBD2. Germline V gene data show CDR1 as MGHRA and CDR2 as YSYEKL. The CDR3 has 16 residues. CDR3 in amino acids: CASSPLAGALRDEQFF. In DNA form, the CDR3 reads TGTGCCAGCAGCCCCTTAGCGGGTGCGTTAAGGGATGAGCAGTTCTTC.

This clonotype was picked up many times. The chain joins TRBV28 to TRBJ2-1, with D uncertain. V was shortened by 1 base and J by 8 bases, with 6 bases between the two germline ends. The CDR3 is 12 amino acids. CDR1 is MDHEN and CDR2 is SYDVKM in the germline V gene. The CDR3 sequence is CASSLSSDEQFF. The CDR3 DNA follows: TGTGCCAGCAGTTTATCGAGTGATGAGCAGTTCTTC.